Only a few counts were recorded for the clone carrying this T cell receptor beta chain. The germline V gene encodes CDR1 SEHNR and CDR2 FQNEAQ (reference sequence). Germline trimming cut 5 bases from V and 7 bases from J; bases unmatched to any gene: 5. CDR3 length: 13 residues. None of the patients had undergone any treatment ahead of thyroid surgery. These data belong to a study of metastatic and nonmetastatic thyroid tumors. Study at large: Both malignant and benign thyroid patients supplied peripheral blood and tumor or nodule tissue samples, across which the repertoires of these patients were then compared.

TCRdb redid the clone calls on the PCR reads using MiXCR. The sample yields tens of thousands of clones, roughly 20% seen once. Source material: blood. The origin of this receptor is a female donor with papillary thyroid cancer or a benign thyroid nodule (not recorded which). Some clones in this sample may be carry-over from other donors' samples. The J gene is TRBJ1-2, the V gene TRBV7-9, with 9 positions matching TRBD1. As DNA, the CDR3 is TGTGCCAGCAGCAAAACAGGGGGCGGTGGCTACACCTTC. As protein: CASSKTGGGGYTF.